The T cell receptor (beta chain) under discussion was sequenced for a study of shared clonotypes between healthy human individuals. Germline V CDR1 and CDR2: SEHNR, FQNEAQ (reference sequence). This CDR3 has 15 residues. V lost 5 bases to trimming and J lost 13 bases; unmatched junction nucleotides: 11. Here immunoSEQ multiplex PCR was the method, and the copy in TCRdb shows in-frame clones only, minus some. The sample lists some 500,000 clones; 70% to 80% were seen once. Sequencing input: PBMCs. This chain joins TRBV7-9 and TRBJ2-1; 13 bases are shared with TRBD2. This receptor was taken from a middle-aged woman in good health. Some clones in this sample may be carry-over from other donors' samples. CDR3 DNA sequence: TGTGCCAGCAGCGTCACCGGGACTAGCGGGACCACTCAGTTCTTC. Protein: CASSVTGTSGTTQFF. Looking up the rest from reference TRBV7-9 and TRBJ2-1 gives the full variable domain: DTGVSQNPRHKITKRGQNVTFRCDPISEHNRLYWYRQTLGQGPEFLTYFQNEAQLEKSRLLSDRFSAERPKGSFSTLEIQRTEQGDSAMYLCASSVTGTSGTTQFFGPGTRLTVL.